Listed below are T cell receptor beta chains from one sample, sequenced in a study of response to subunit inactivated influenza vaccine. Using its own MiXCR run on the RT-PCR reads, TCRdb lists one record per CDR3 protein. The table includes about 520,000 distinct CDR3 sequences, around 25% detected once. This sample comprised CD4+ T cells sorted from PBMCs, obtained more than 4 days after vaccination. These receptors all come from a man aged 45-65 years who received an inactivated influenza vaccine. Both conserved end residues are part of each CDR3. A D gene is named only where the DNA matches it firmly. Clone size appears in some rows only: once, few, many, or a class for an expanded clone.

clone_size j_call d_call v_call cdr3_aa cdr3_nt
NA TRBJ2-2 NA TRBV11-2 CASSLSPPYRGGTGELFF TGTGCCAGCAGCTTAAGCCCCCCCTACAGGGGAGGGACCGGGGAGCTGTTTTTT
few TRBJ2-1 TRBD2 TRBV11-2 CASSLAVLLAGRNEQFF TGTGCCAGCAGCTTAGCAGTCCTTCTAGCGGGGAGGAATGAGCAGTTCTTC
NA TRBJ2-5 NA TRBV7-2 CASSFGYNGETQYF TGTGCCAGCAGCTTTGGTTACAACGGGGAGACCCAGTACTTC
NA TRBJ2-2 TRBD1 TRBV12-3/TRBV12-4 CASTQGESGELFF TGTGCCAGCACCCAGGGGGAAAGCGGGGAGCTGTTTTTT
NA TRBJ2-3 NA TRBV6-2/TRBV6-3 CASSYVSSATQYF TGTGCCAGCAGTTACGTATCGTCCGCTACGCAGTATTTT
NA TRBJ1-3 NA TRBV10-1 CASTESSGNTIYF TGCGCCAGCACTGAATCCTCTGGAAACACCATATATTTT
many TRBJ2-3 NA TRBV20-1 CSAGRGQTDTQYF TGCAGTGCTGGACGGGGCCAAACGGATACGCAGTATTTT
NA TRBJ2-7 NA TRBV11-2 CASRARGGQVVEQYF TGTGCCAGCAGGGCCAGGGGGGGGCAGGTGGTCGAGCAGTACTTC
few TRBJ1-1 NA TRBV29-1 CSVSMTLNTEAFF TGCAGCGTTTCGATGACTTTGAACACTGAAGCTTTCTTT
few TRBJ1-2 NA TRBV7-2 CASSSGVKDGYTF TGTGCCAGCAGCTCGGGGGTCAAGGATGGCTACACCTTC
NA TRBJ1-4 NA TRBV27 CASSSITRGEKLFF TGTGCCAGCAGTTCCATCACCCGCGGGGAAAAACTGTTTTTT
few TRBJ2-5 TRBD1 TRBV7-9 CASSLMGTGKETQYF TGTGCCAGCAGCTTAATGGGGACAGGAAAAGAGACCCAGTACTTC
NA TRBJ2-5 TRBD1 TRBV29-1 CSVENRGGETQYF TGCAGCGTTGAAAACAGGGGCGGCGAGACCCAGTACTTC
NA TRBJ1-2 NA TRBV28 CASSFIGTDYGYTF TGTGCCAGCAGTTTTATTGGCACGGACTATGGCTACACCTTC
NA TRBJ2-5 NA TRBV20-1 CSARGPGETQYF TGCAGTGCTAGAGGCCCGGGGGAGACCCAGTACTTC
NA TRBJ2-3 NA TRBV5-5 CASSRGAGWNTDTQYF TGTGCCAGCAGCCGAGGGGCAGGGTGGAACACAGATACGCAGTATTTT
few TRBJ2-7 TRBD1 TRBV20-1 CSARGGKRGRLYEQYF TGCAGTGCTAGAGGAGGTAAAAGGGGGCGGCTCTACGAGCAGTACTTC
NA TRBJ2-7 NA TRBV10-3 CAISPDRGEQYF TGTGCCATCAGTCCGGACCGGGGCGAGCAGTACTTC
few TRBJ1-1 NA TRBV6-2/TRBV6-3 CASSYTWGSTEAFF TGTGCCAGCAGTTACACCTGGGGGTCCACTGAAGCTTTCTTT
NA TRBJ2-3 TRBD2 TRBV29-1 CSVEDLAGAPTDTQYF TGCAGCGTTGAAGATCTAGCGGGGGCTCCTACGGATACGCAGTATTTT
few TRBJ2-1 TRBD2 TRBV7-3 CASSLVGGGSYNEQFF TGTGCCAGCAGCTTAGTAGGCGGGGGATCTTACAATGAGCAGTTCTTC
few TRBJ2-1 TRBD1 TRBV15 CATSSPWDRSSSPYNEQFF TGTGCCACCAGCAGTCCCTGGGACAGATCGTCGAGCCCCTACAATGAGCAGTTCTTC
few TRBJ1-2 NA TRBV20-1 CSARESNYGYTF TGCAGTGCCAGGGAGTCTAACTATGGCTACACCTTC
NA TRBJ2-7 NA TRBV7-2 CASSLGDRSSYEQYF TGTGCCAGCAGCCTCGGCGACAGGAGCTCCTACGAGCAGTACTTC
NA TRBJ2-7 NA TRBV12-3/TRBV12-4 CASSKTGNEQYF TGTGCCAGCAGCAAGACAGGTAACGAGCAGTACTTC
NA TRBJ2-1 TRBD2 TRBV6-8 CASSRRPGLALEQFF TGTGCCAGCAGTCGAAGACCGGGACTAGCGCTTGAGCAGTTCTTC
few TRBJ1-3 NA TRBV28 CASSLLAASGNTIYF TGTGCCAGCAGTTTATTGGCAGCCTCTGGAAACACCATATATTTT
many TRBJ2-7 TRBD2 TRBV29-1 CSVGSSGRANEQYF TGCAGCGTTGGCTCGAGCGGGAGGGCCAACGAGCAGTACTTC